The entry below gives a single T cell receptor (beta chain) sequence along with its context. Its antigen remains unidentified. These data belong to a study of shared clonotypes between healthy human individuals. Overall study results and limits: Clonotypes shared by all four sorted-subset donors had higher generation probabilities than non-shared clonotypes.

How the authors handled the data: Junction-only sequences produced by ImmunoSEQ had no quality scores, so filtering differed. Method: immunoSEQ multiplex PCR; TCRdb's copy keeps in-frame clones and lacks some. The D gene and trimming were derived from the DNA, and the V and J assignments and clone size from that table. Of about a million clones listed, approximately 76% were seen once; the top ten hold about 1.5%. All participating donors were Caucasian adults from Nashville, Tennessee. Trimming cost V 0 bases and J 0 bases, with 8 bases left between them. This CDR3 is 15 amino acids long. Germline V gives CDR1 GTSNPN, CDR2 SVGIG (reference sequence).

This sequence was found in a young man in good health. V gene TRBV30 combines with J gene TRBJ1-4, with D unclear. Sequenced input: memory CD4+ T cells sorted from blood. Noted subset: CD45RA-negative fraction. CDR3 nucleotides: TGTGCCTGGAGTGTACCGAAACCAACTAATGAAAAACTGTTTTTT. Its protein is CAWSVPKPTNEKLFF.